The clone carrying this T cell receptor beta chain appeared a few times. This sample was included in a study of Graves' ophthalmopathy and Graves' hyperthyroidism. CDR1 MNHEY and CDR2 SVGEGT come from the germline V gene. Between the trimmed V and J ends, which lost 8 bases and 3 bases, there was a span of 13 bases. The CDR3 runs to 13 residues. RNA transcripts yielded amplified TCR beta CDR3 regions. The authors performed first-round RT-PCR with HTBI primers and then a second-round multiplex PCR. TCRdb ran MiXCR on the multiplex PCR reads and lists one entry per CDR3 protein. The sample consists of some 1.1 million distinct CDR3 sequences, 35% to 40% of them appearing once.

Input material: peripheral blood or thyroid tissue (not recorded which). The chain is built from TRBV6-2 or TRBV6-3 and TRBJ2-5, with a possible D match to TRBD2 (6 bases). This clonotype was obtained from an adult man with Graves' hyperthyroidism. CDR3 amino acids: CASGREREETQYF. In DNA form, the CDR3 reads TGTGCCAGCGGTAGAGAGCGGGAAGAGACCCAGTACTTC.